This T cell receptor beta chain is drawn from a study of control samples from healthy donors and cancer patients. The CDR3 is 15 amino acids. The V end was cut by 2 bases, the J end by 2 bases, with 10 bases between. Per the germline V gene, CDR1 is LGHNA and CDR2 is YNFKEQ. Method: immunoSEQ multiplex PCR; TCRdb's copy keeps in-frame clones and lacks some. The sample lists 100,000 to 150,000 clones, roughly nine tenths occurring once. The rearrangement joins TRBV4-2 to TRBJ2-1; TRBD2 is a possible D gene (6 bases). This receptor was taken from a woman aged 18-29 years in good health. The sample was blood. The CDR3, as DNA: TGTGCCAGCAGCCAACTAGGGGAGGCCTACAATGAGCAGTTCTTC. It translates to CASSQLGEAYNEQFF.